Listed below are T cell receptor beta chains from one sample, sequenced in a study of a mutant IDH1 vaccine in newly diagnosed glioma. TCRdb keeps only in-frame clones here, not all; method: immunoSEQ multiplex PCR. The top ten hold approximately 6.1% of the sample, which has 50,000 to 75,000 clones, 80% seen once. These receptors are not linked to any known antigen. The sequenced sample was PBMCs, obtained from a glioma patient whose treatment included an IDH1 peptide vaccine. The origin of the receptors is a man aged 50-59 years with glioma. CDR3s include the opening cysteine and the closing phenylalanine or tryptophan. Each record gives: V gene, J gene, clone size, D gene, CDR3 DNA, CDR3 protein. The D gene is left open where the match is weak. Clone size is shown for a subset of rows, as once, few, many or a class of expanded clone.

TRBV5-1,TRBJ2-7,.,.,TGCGCCAGCAGCTCCCAGGGTGTAGCGGACGAGCAGTACTTC,CASSSQGVADEQYF
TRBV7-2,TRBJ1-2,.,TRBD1,TGTGCCAGCAGCTTAGATTCAGGGGGCAATGGCTACACCTTC,CASSLDSGGNGYTF
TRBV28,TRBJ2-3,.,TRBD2,TGTGCCAGCAGCTCTCTAGCGGTGTCCCGGGCAGATACGCAGTATTTT,CASSSLAVSRADTQYF
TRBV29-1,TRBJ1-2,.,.,TGCAGCGTTGTCGCCGGGAATGGCTACACCTTC,CSVVAGNGYTF
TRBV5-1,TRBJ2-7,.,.,TGCGCCAGCAGCTTGGAGGGGGGGGGCGGCTACGAGCAGTACTTC,CASSLEGGGGYEQYF
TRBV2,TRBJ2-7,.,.,TGTGCCAGCAGTGAAAAACAGAGCCCCTACGAGCAGTACTTC,CASSEKQSPYEQYF
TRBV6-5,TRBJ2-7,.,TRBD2,TGTGCCAGCAGTAAAAGACTAGCGGGAGGACGGGAGCAGTACTTC,CASSKRLAGGREQYF
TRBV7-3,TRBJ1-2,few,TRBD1,TGTGCCAGCAGCTCGTCCGGGACAGGGCGCGGCTATGGCTACACCTTC,CASSSSGTGRGYGYTF
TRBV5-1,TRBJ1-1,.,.,TGCGCCAGCAGCTTCTGGACAGTAGATGAAGCTTTCTTT,CASSFWTVDEAFF
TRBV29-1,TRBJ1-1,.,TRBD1,TGCAGCGTTGAAGGACAGGGGTTATCGGGCACTGAAGCTTTCTTT,CSVEGQGLSGTEAFF
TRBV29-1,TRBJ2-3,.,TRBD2,TGCAGCGTTCTTGCGGGAGGAAGCACAGATACGCAGTATTTT,CSVLAGGSTDTQYF
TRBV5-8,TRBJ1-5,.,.,TGTGCCAGCAGCTTGCGGGACCCTTATAGCAATCAGCCCCAGCATTTT,CASSLRDPYSNQPQHF
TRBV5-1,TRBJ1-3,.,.,TGCGCCAGCAGCTCCGACGCAGGACTGAGCTCTGGAAACACCATATATTTT,CASSSDAGLSSGNTIYF
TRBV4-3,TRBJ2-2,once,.,TGCGCCAGCAGCCAAGTACAGGGTGGCGTCGGGGAGCTGTTTTTT,CASSQVQGGVGELFF
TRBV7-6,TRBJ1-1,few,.,TGTGCCAGCAGCGGGTATGCGGGGGGGCTGGAAGCTTTCTTT,CASSGYAGGLEAFF
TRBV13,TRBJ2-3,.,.,TGTGCCAGCAGCCCACGTGGAGCGGCCACAGATACGCAGTATTTT,CASSPRGAATDTQYF
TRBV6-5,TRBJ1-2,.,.,TGTGCCAGCAGGAGGGACTTCTATGGCTACACCTTC,CASRRDFYGYTF
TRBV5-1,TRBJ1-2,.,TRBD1,TGCGCCAGCAGCTCCCTAACCGGGACAGGGGTCGAGGGCGGCTACACCTTC,CASSSLTGTGVEGGYTF
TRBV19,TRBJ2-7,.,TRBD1,TGTGCCACCAGGGACAGAACCTACGAGCAGTACTTC,CATRDRTYEQYF
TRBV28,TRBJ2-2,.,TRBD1,TGTGCCAGCAACCCTACCCGGGACAGTCCCACCGGGGAGCTGTTTTTT,CASNPTRDSPTGELFF
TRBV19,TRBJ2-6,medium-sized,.,TGTGCCAGCAAGGGGGACCACTCTGGGGCCAACGTCCTGACTTTC,CASKGDHSGANVLTF
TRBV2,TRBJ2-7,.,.,TGTGCCACTATTGGGGACAAAGTTACCTACGAGCAGTACTTC,CATIGDKVTYEQYF
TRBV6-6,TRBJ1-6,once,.,TGTGCCAGCAGTTACTCCCGGGTTTCTCCATTCCTCCACTTT,CASSYSRVSPFLHF
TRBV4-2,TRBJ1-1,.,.,TGTGCCAGCAGCCAAGGCCGGCTATCGGACACTGAAGCTTTCTTT,CASSQGRLSDTEAFF
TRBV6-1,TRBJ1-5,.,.,TGTGCCAGCAGCGAGGACAGTCATCAGCCCCAGCATTTT,CASSEDSHQPQHF
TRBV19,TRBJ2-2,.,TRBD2,TGTGCCAGTAGGTTAGCGGGGATGAACACCGGGGAGCTGTTTTTT,CASRLAGMNTGELFF
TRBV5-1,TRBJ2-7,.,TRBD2,TGCGCCAGCAGCCCCTCCGCTAGCGGGAGGTCCCACGAGCAGTACTTC,CASSPSASGRSHEQYF
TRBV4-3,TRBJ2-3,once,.,TGCGCCAGCAGCCAAGGGTGGGCGGACAGCACAGATACGCAGTATTTT,CASSQGWADSTDTQYF
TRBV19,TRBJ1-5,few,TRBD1,TGTGCCAGCGGACAGGGGGCATCACGGCCCCAGCATTTT,CASGQGASRPQHF
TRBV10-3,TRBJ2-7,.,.,TGTGCCACGAAGAGGGGAACCTACGAGCAGTACTTC,CATKRGTYEQYF
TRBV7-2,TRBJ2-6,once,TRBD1,TGTGCCAGCAGCCACAGGGGGTCCGGGGCCAACGTCCTGACTTTC,CASSHRGSGANVLTF
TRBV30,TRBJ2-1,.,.,TGTGCCTGGAGTTTTCTCTCGAATGAGCAGTTCTTC,CAWSFLSNEQFF
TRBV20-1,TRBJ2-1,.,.,TGCAGTGCTAGAAGGGACGATGAGCAGTTCTTC,CSARRDDEQFF
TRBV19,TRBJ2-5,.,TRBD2,TGTGCCAGTAGCTCCGGGACTAGCGGGGGTCTGGTAGAGACCCAGTACTTC,CASSSGTSGGLVETQYF
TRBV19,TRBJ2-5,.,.,TGTGCCAGTAAGGGGCCCCAGGGGACCCAGTACTTC,CASKGPQGTQYF
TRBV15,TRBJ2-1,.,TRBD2,TGTGCCACCAGCAGAGATACACTAGCGGGAGGGAGGGAGCAGTTCTTC,CATSRDTLAGGREQFF
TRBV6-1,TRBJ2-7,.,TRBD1,TGTGCCAGCCTTACAGGGGGCCGATACGAGCAGTACTTC,CASLTGGRYEQYF
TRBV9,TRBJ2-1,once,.,TGTGCCAGCAGCCCTACAGAGGGCTCTTACAATGAGCAGTTCTTC,CASSPTEGSYNEQFF
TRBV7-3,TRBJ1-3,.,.,TGTGCCAGCAGCTTAACTTTGAGATATGCCCCCCGTTCTGGAAACACCATATATTTT,CASSLTLRYAPRSGNTIYF
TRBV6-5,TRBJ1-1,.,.,TGTGCCAGCAGTCCTCCAGGATGGACTGAAGCTTTCTTT,CASSPPGWTEAFF
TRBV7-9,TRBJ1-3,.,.,TGTGCCAGCAGCCCCCGCTCCGAGATAGGAAACACCATATATTTT,CASSPRSEIGNTIYF
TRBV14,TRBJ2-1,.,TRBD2,TGTGCCAGCAGCCAAGATCAGGTAGCGGGCCTCTACAATGAGCAGTTCTTC,CASSQDQVAGLYNEQFF
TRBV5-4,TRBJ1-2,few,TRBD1,TGTGCCAGCAGCTTGAAGGGACAGGGTTATGGCTACACCTTC,CASSLKGQGYGYTF
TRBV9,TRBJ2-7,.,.,TGTGCCAGCAGCGCGATCGGGACCTCGGGGGAGCAGTACTTC,CASSAIGTSGEQYF
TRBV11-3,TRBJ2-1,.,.,TGTGCCAGCAGCATCACCACTCCGAACAATGAGCAGTTCTTC,CASSITTPNNEQFF
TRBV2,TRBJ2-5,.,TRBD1,TGTGCCAGCAGGGTACAGGGGGAAGAGACCCAGTACTTC,CASRVQGEETQYF
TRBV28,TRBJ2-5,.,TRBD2,TGTGCCAGCAGTGGACTAGCGGGAGTTTATGAGACCCAGTACTTC,CASSGLAGVYETQYF
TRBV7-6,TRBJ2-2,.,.,TGTGCCAGCAGCTCCCCCATAGACGGTTCGAACACCGGGGAGCTGTTTTTT,CASSSPIDGSNTGELFF
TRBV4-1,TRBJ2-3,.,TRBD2,TGCGCCAGCAGCCAACCCAGCGGGAGTCCCACAGATACGCAGTATTTT,CASSQPSGSPTDTQYF
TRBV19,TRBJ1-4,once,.,TGTGCCAGTAGTATAGCGCAGGATCTAAATGAAAAACTGTTTTTT,CASSIAQDLNEKLFF
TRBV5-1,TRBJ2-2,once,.,TGCGCCAGCAGCTTGGAGGAAAACACCGGGGAGCTGTTTTTT,CASSLEENTGELFF
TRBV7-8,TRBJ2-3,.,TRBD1,TGTGCCAGCAGCCGGGGCCGGACAGGGGGCACAGATACGCAGTATTTT,CASSRGRTGGTDTQYF
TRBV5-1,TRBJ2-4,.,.,TGCGCCAGCAAGGAGCAGGTTCAAAACATTCAGTACTTC,CASKEQVQNIQYF
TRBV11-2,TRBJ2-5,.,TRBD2,TGTGCCAGCAGCTACCGACTAGCGGGATCGATGGAGACCCAGTACTTC,CASSYRLAGSMETQYF
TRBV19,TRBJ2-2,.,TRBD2,TGTGCCAGTAGTCTTGCGGGAGGAGAGACCGGGGAGCTGTTTTTT,CASSLAGGETGELFF
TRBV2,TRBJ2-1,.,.,TGTGCCACCGCGCCCCCACGGAGCGATGAGCAGTTCTTC,CATAPPRSDEQFF
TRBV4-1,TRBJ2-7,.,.,TGCGCCAGCAGCCCTGGGGCAGTCTCCTACGAGCAGTACTTC,CASSPGAVSYEQYF
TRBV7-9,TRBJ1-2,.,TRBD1,TGTGCCAGCAGCTCGCCACAGGGGCACTATGGCTACACCTTC,CASSSPQGHYGYTF
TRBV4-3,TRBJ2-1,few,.,TGCGCCAGCAGCTTCACAGGGGAGGCCTACAATGAGCAGTTCTTC,CASSFTGEAYNEQFF
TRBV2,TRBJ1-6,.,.,TGTGCCAGCAGACCCGGGGCAAGTTTTAGGGTGAGATCACCCCTCCACTTT,CASRPGASFRVRSPLHF